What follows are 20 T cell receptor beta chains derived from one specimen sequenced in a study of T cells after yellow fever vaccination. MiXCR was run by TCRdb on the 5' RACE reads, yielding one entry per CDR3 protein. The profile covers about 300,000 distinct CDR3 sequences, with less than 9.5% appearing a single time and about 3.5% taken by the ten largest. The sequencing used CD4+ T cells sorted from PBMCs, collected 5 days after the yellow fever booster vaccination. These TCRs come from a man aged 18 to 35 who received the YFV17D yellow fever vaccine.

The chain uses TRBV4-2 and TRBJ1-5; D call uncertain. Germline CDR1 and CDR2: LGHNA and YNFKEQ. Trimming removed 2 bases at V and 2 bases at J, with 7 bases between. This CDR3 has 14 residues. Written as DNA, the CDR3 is TGTGCCAGCAGCCAAAATCCGGGCAATCAGCCCCAGCATTTT. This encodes CASSQNPGNQPQHF.

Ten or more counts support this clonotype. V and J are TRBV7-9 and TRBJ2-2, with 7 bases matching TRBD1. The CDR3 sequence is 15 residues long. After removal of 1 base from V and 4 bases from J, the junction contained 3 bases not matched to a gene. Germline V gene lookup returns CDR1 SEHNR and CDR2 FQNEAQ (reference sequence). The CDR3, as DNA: TGTGCCAGCAGCTTAGTCGCAGGGGGCACCGGGGAGCTGTTTTTT. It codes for CASSLVAGGTGELFF.

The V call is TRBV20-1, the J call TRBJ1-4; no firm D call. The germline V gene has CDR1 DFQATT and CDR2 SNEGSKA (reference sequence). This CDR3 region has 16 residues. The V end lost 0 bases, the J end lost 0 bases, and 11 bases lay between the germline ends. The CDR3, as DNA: TGCAGTGCTAGAGATCCTCAGCAGTCAACTAATGAAAAACTGTTTTTT. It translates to CSARDPQQSTNEKLFF.

This chain's CDR3 is CASSLLRGRSNTIYF. As DNA, the CDR3 is TGTGCCAGCAGCTTACTCAGGGGGCGATCCAACACCATATATTTT. V usage is TRBV11-2 and J usage is TRBJ1-3, with 8 bases lining up with TRBD1. Germline loops: CDR1 SGHAT, CDR2 FQNNGV. This CDR3 has 15 residues. With 2 bases clipped from V and 7 bases from J, the junction kept 7 bases outside the gene matches.

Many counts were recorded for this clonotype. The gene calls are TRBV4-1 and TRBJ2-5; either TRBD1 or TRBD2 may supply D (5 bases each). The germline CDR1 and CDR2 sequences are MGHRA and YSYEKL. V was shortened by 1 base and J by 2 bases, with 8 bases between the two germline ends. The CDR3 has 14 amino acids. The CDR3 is CASSQGGGQETQYF. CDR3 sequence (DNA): TGCGCCAGCAGCCAAGGTGGGGGACAAGAGACCCAGTACTTC.

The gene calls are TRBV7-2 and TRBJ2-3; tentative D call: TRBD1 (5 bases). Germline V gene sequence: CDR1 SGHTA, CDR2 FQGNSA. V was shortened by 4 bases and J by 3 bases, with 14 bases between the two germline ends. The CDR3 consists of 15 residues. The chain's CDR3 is CASSSFISGTDTQYF. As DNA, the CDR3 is TGTGCCAGCAGCTCCTTCATCTCAGGGACAGATACGCAGTATTTT.

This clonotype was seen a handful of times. The CDR3, as DNA: TGTGCCAACCGGGCCCCGAACACCGGGGAGCTGTTTTTT. Amino acids: CANRAPNTGELFF. The genes are TRBV7-2 and TRBJ2-2, with unresolved D. The CDR3 consists of 13 residues. Germline V gives CDR1 SGHTA, CDR2 FQGNSA. Deletions cut 10 bases from V and 0 bases from J, with 9 bases between.

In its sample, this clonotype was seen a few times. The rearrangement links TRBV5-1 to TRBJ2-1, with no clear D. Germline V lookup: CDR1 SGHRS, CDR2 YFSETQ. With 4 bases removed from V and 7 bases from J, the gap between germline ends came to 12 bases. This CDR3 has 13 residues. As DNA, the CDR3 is TGCGCCAGCAGCGCGCCCCGGTGGAATGAGCAGTTCTTC. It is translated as CASSAPRWNEQFF.

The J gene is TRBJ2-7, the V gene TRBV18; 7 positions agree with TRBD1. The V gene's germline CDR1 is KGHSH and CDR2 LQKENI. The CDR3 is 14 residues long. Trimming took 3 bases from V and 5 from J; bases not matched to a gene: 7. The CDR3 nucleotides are TGTGCCAGCTCACCTCGACAGGGTGGCCACGAGCAGTACTTC. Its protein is CASSPRQGGHEQYF.

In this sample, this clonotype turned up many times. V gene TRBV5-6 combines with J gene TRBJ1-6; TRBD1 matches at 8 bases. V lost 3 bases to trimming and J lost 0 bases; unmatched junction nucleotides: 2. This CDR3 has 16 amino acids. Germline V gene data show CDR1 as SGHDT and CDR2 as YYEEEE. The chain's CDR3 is CASSWTGSSYNSPLHF. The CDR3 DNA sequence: TGTGCCAGCAGCTGGACAGGGAGCTCCTATAATTCACCCCTCCACTTT.

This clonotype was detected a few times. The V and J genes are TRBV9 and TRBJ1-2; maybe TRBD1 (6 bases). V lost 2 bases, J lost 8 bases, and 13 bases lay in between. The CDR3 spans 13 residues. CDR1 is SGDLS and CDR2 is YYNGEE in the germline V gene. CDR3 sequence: CASSVSGTTGYTF. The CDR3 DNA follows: TGTGCCAGCAGCGTCAGCGGGACAACCGGCTACACCTTC.

The CDR3 protein is CASSRGRTSGGNEQFF. The CDR3 coding sequence is TGCGCCAGCAGCCGCGGACGGACTAGCGGGGGAAATGAGCAGTTCTTC. The chain has TRBV4-1 and TRBJ2-1, with 13 nucleotides matching TRBD2. Germline V gene lookup returns CDR1 MGHRA and CDR2 YSYEKL. This CDR3 comprises 16 residues. V was pared by 4 bases and J by 7 bases, with 7 bases of the junction left unmatched.

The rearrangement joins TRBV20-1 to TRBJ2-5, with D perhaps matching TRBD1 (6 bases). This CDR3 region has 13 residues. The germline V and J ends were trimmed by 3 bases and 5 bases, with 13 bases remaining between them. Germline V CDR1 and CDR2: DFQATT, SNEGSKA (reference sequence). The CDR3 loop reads CSASDRPGETQYF. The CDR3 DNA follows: TGCAGTGCTAGTGACAGGCCAGGGGAGACCCAGTACTTC.

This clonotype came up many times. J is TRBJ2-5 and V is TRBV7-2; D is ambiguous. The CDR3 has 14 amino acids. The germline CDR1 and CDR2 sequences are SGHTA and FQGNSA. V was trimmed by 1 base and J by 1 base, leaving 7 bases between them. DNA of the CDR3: TGTGCCAGCAGCTTAGAAGTCTTCCAAGAGACCCAGTACTTC. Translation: CASSLEVFQETQYF.

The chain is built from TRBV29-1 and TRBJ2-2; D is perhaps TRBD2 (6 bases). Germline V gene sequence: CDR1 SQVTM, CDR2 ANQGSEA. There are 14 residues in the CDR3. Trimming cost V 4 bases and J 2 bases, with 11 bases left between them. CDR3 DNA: TGCAGCGTTGGTGCGGGGACCAACACCGGGGAGCTGTTTTTT. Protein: CSVGAGTNTGELFF.

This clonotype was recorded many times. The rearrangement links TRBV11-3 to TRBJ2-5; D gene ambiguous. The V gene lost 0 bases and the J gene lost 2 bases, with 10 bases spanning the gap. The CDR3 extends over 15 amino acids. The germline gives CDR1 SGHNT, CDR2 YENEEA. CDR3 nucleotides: TGTGCCAGCAGCTTAGATCTCGCTAAGCAAGAGACCCAGTACTTC. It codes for CASSLDLAKQETQYF.

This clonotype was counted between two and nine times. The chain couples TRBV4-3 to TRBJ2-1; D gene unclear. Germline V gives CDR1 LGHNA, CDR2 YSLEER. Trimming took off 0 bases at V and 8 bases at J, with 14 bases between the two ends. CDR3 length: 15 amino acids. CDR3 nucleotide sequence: TGCGCCAGCAGCCAAGAAGGCCGTCGGCTTGATGAGCAGTTCTTC. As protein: CASSQEGRRLDEQFF.

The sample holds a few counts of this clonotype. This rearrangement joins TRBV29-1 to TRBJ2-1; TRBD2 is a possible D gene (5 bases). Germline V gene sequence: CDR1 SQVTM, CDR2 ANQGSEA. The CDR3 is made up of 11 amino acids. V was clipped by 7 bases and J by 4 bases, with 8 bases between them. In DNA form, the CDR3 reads TGCAGCGCCGGGATATACAATGAGCAGTTCTTC. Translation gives CSAGIYNEQFF.

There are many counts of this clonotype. The CDR3 DNA follows: TGTGCCAGCAGTCCCCGAGGGAGGGTGGTAATGTTTTTT. This gives the protein CASSPRGRVVMFF. The rearrangement uses TRBV25-1 and TRBJ1-4; D is undetermined. Germline values: CDR1 MGHDK, CDR2 SYGVNS. The V end lost 5 bases, the J end lost 15 bases, and 19 bases lay between the germline ends. This CDR3 has 13 amino acids.

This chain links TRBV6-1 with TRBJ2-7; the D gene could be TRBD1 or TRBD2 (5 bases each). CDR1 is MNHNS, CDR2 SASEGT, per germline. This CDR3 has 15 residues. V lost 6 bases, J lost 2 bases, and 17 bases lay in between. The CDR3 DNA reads TGTGCCAGCAGGAGGGGTGAGGGTGCAACCTACGAGCAGTACGTC. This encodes CASRRGEGATYEQYV.